This TCR beta chain was found in a study of T cell responses to AZD1222 COVID-19 vaccine (dated by TCRdb to the early 2020s). A note on the overall study: AZD1222 recipients given second doses at about 4 weeks or at about 12 weeks were pooled, since spike-specific TCR depth and breadth were not found to differ between the two schedules. TCR sequencing covered 233 trial participants: roughly 200 given two doses of AZD1222 and 26 given two doses of MenACWY control vaccine. Enrollment into the trials was organized by age into subgroups of 18-55, 56-69 and 70-plus years, and those subgroups contained 148, 28 and 57 TCR-sequenced participants, respectively.

The CDR3 regions of human TCRbeta chains were subjected to immunosequencing. Per the original workflow: Repertoire TCRs were matched against a reference library of SARS-CoV-2-specific TCRs generated with the MIRA antigen-specificity platform. Breadth was defined as the fraction of unique TCRs that were SARS-CoV-2-associated. Depth was defined as the fraction of total T cells that were SARS-CoV-2-associated. Using the MIRA data, each spike-specific TCR was mapped to the spike region that the TCR reacts to and placed in a CD4 or CD8 class. Log10-transformed breadth and depth values were compared by one-way ANOVA with Sidak's multiple comparisons tests. TCRdb retrieved this table from immuneACCESS and kept in-frame rearrangements only. Not all clones are present; in checked studies, unresolved V genes account for under half, and no reason is known for the remainder. V, J and clone size were drawn from that table, and D and trimming were deduced from the DNA. For this sample the table gives about 120,000 clones, of which approximately 90% were detected only once. The ten largest clonotypes hold approximately 3.4% of the sample.

The time point label of this sample denotes: baseline before first vaccination. Vaccinee samples were obtained from the UK trials COV001 and COV002, which included a single-blind randomized controlled phase 2/3 trial of AZD1222 (ChAdOx1 nCoV-19) in healthy adults. For TCRbeta chain sequencing, PBMC samples from trial participants were taken at day 0 and at day 28 after the second dose. The V and J ends are trimmed by 5 bases and 1 base, leaving 18 bases between them. The CDR3 contains 17 residues, cysteine and phenylalanine counted. Only CDR3 DNA is held: 51 bases, read in frame from base 1. The CDR1 and CDR2 encoded by the germline V gene are MNHEY and SVGEGT. Remarks on this clone: Its antigen is still unknown. Base qualities are not provided; no much larger clone lies one nucleotide away.

What the authors observed across the whole study: Spike-specific TCR breadth and depth rose significantly after two AZD1222 doses compared with day 0 and with MenACWY recipients. The vaccine-associated CD4 TCRs covered the entire spike protein, and the dominant responses fell in regions 160-218 and 743-854. Epitopes outside the regions mutated in the B.1.351 and B.1.1.7 variants were reportedly recognized by nearly half of the unique spike-specific TCRs. Conclusions about previously exposed vaccinees are limited, since just a handful of AZD1222 recipients were seropositive for SARS-CoV-2 at baseline. Participants were mostly white British, with more females than males. The authors suggested clonal diversity may have been underestimated. The 56-69-year group was small, and its depth increase did not reach significance, likely because of low power. Because no day 14 peak-response samples were available, repertoires were characterized only after the peak T cell response.

Rearrangement joined TRBV6-2 or TRBV6-3 to TRBJ1-5; TRBD1 is a possible D gene, resting on 5 matching bases. The input for sequencing was peripheral blood, taken on day 0 of AZD1222 vaccination. The sequence was collected from an adult in good health. The CDR3 is CASSPGARGRSNQPQHF. The sequence in DNA is TGTGCCAGCAGTCCCGGGGCCCGGGGAAGGAGCAATCAGCCCCAGCATTTT.